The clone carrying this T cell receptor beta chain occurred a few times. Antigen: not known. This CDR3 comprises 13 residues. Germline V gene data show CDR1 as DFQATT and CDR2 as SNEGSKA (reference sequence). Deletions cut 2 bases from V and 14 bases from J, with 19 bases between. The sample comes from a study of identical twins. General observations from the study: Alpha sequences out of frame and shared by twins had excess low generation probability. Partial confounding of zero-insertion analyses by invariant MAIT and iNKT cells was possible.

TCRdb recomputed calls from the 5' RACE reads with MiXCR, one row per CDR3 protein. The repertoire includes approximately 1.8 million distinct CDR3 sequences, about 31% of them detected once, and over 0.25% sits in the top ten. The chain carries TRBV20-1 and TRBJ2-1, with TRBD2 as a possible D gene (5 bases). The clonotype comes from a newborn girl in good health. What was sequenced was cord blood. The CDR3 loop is CSARRTDAGREFF. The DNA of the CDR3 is TGCAGTGCTAGACGGACGGACGCGGGCCGGGAGTTCTTC.